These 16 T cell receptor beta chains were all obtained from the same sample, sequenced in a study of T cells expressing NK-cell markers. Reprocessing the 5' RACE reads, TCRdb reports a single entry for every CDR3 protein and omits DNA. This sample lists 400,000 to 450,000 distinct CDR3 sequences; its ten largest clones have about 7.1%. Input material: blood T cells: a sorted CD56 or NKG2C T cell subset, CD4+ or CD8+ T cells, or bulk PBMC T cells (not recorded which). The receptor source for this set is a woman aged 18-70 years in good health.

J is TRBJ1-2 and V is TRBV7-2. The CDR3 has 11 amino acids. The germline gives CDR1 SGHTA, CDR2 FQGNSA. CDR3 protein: CASSLLSGYTF.

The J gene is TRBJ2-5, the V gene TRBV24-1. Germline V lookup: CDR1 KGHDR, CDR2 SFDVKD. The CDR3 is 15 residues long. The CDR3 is CATSDLPERTETQYF.

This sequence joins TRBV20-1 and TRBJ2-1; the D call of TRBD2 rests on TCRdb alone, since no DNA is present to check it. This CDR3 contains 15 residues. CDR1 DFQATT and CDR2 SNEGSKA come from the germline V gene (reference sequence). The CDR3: CSATGTSGDYNEQFF.

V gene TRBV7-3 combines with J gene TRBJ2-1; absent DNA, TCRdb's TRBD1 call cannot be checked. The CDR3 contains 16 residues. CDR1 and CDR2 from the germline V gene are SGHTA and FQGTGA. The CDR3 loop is CASSSPLGGKGNEQFF.

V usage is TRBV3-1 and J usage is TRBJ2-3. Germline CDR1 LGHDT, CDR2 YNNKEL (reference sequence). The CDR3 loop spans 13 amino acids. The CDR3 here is CASSQESPDTQYF.

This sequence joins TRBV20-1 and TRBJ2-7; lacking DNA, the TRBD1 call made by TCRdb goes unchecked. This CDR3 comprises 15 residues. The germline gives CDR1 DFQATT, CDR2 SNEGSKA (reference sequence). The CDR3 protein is CSAIPDRQSSYEQYF.

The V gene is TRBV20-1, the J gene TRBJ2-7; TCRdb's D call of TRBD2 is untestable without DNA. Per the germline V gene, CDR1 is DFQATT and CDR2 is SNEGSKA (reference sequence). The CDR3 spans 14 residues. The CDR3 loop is CSARGLAGIYEQYF.

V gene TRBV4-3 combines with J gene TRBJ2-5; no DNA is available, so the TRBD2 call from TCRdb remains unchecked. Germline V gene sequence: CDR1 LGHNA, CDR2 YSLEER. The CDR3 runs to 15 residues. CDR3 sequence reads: CASSQVAGTQETQYF.

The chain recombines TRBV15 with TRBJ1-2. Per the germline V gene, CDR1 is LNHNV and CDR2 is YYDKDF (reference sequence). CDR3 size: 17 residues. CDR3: CATSRGGPLTDSYGYTF. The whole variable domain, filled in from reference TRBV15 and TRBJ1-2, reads DAMVIQNPRYQVTQFGKPVTLSCSQTLNHNVMYWYQQKSSQAPKLLFHYYDKDFNNEADTPDNFQSRRPNTSFCFLDIRSPGLGDTAMYLCATSRGGPLTDSYGYTFGSGTRLTVV.

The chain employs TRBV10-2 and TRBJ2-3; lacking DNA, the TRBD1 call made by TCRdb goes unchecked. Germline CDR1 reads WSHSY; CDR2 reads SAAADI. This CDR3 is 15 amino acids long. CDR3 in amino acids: CASSEGTGGGNTQYF.

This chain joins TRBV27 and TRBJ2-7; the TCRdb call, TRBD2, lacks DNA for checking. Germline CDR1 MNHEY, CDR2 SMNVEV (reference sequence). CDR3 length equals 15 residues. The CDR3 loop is CASGPTSGKWYEQYF.

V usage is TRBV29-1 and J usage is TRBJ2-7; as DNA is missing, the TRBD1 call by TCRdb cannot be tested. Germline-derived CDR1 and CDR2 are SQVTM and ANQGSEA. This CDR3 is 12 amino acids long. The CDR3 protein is CSVKTGGHEQYF.

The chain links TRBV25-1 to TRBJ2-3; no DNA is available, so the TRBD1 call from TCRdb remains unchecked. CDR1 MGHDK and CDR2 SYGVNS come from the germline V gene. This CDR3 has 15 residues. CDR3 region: CASSVDRGGTDTQYF.

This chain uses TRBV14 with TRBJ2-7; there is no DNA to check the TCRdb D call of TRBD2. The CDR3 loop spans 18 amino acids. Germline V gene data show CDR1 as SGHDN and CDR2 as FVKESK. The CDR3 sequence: CASSPKILTGGTDYEQYF.

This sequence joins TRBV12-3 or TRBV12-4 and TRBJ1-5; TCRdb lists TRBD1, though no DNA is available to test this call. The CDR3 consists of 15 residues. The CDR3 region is CASRETGGGNQPQHF.

CDR3 protein: CSARDLRQGVEKLFF. V and J are TRBV20-1 and TRBJ1-4; TCRdb picks TRBD1, but there is no DNA to check that call. Germline V gene lookup returns CDR1 DFQATT and CDR2 SNEGSKA (reference sequence). This CDR3 contains 15 residues.